A single sample gave rise to the 18 T cell receptor beta chains below, sequenced in a study of a mutant IDH1 vaccine in newly diagnosed glioma. Clones were sequenced by immunoSEQ multiplex PCR, and TCRdb holds only the in-frame ones, with some missing. The repertoire includes approximately 36,000 clones, around 80% of them detected once, and about 15% sits in the top ten. Their specific antigens are unknown. Noted time point: week 11, during vaccination. Vaccination used 300 ug of mutant IDH1 20-mer peptide per dose, with topical imiquimod. The sample was peripheral blood mononuclear cells (PBMCs), taken from a glioma patient whose treatment included an IDH1 peptide vaccine. These receptors were obtained from a woman aged 25 to 39 with glioma. Some clones in this sample may be carry-over from other donors' samples.

This clone was seen a single time. The rearrangement links TRBV19 to TRBJ1-2; D possibly corresponds to TRBD1 (6 bases). Between the trimmed V and J ends, which lost 3 bases and 2 bases, there was a span of 13 bases. In germline, CDR1 is LNHDA, CDR2 SQIVND (reference sequence). This CDR3 spans 15 amino acids. In nucleotides, the CDR3 is TGTGCCAGTAGTATGGAAGCAGGGGCGAACTATGGCTACACCTTC. Translating gives CASSMEAGANYGYTF.

The rearrangement joins TRBV21-1 to TRBJ1-2. TRBV21-1 is classified as a pseudogene. The CDR3 sequence is 15 residues long. CDR3 nucleotides: TGTGCCAGCAGCAAACTGGGAAGGGCCAACTATGGCTACACCTTC. It encodes CASSKLGRANYGYTF.

The chain has TRBV19 and TRBJ1-2, with D perhaps matching TRBD1 (5 bases). Germline V gene data show CDR1 as LNHDA and CDR2 as SQIVND (reference sequence). V lost 7 bases and J lost 4, with 16 bases in between. The CDR3 runs 14 residues. The CDR3 reads CASTWGRVGYGYTF. The CDR3 DNA is TGTGCCAGTACTTGGGGCAGGGTGGGCTATGGCTACACCTTC.

The table lists this clone with a count of one. This chain connects TRBV18 to TRBJ2-3; D is ambiguous. V was clipped by 4 bases and J by 0 bases, with 2 bases between them. Germline V gene lookup returns CDR1 KGHSH and CDR2 LQKENI. There are 12 residues in the CDR3. CDR3 sequence reads: CASSLSTDTQYF. DNA for the CDR3: TGTGCCAGCTCACTCAGCACAGATACGCAGTATTTT.

The chain is built from TRBV7-3 and TRBJ2-5, with 11 bases identical to TRBD2. V gave up 2 bases and J gave up 5 bases; unmatched junction bases: 4. This CDR3 contains 15 residues. Germline CDR1 SGHTA, CDR2 FQGTGA. The CDR3 nucleotides are TGTGCCAGCAGCTTATCCCGGACTAGCGGGGAGACCCAGTACTTC. This codes for CASSLSRTSGETQYF.

This chain uses TRBV5-1 with TRBJ2-1; tentatively, D is TRBD2 (6 bases). V was pared by 6 bases and J by 7 bases, with 17 bases between. CDR3 length equals 14 residues. Looked up from germline, CDR1 is SGHRS and CDR2 is YFSETQ. DNA for the CDR3: TGCGCCAGCATGGTACAGCGGGCGTCGAATGAGCAGTTCTTC. Protein: CASMVQRASNEQFF.

Remarks on this clone: One junction end disagrees with the germline gene, perhaps due to a read error. The chain carries TRBV4-1 and TRBJ2-7, with TRBD2 matching over 8 bases. From germline, CDR1 is MGHRA and CDR2 YSYEKL. This CDR3 is 14 amino acids long. CDR3: CATSGRQSSYEQYF. The CDR3 coding sequence is TGCGCCACCAGCGGGAGACAGTCATCCTACGAGCAGTACTTC.

In nucleotides, the CDR3 is TGCGCCAGCAGCCAAGATTGGGGGGGGGACAGGCCCTACAATGAGCAGTTCTTC. Translating gives CASSQDWGGDRPYNEQFF. This chain joins TRBV4-1 and TRBJ2-1, with TRBD1 as a possible D gene (8 bases). Trimming cost V 0 bases and J 2 bases, with 17 bases left between them. Germline CDR1 reads MGHRA; CDR2 reads YSYEKL. CDR3 length equals 18 residues.

This chain connects TRBV4-1 to TRBJ1-2; 8 nucleotides match TRBD1. Germline-derived CDR1 and CDR2 are MGHRA and YSYEKL. The CDR3 covers 16 residues. The trim removed 1 base at V and 4 bases at J, leaving 8 bases unmatched. For the CDR3, the DNA is TGCGCCAGCAGCCAAGGGGCACAGGGGGATGGCTATGGCTACACCTTC. This gives the protein CASSQGAQGDGYGYTF.

The chain is built from TRBV7-9 and TRBJ1-1, with a weak D call TRBD1 (6 bases). Trimming removed 1 base at V and 4 bases at J, with 13 bases between. Per the germline V gene, CDR1 is SEHNR and CDR2 is FQNEAQ (reference sequence). There are 15 residues in the CDR3. CDR3 protein: CASSLVVGARTEAFF. The CDR3 DNA is TGTGCCAGCAGCTTAGTGGTGGGGGCGCGCACTGAAGCTTTCTTT.

This clone was detected only once. The V call is TRBV19, the J call TRBJ2-3, with 9 bases that match TRBD1. Germline CDR1 LNHDA, CDR2 SQIVND (reference sequence). V dropped 3 bases and J dropped 9; count of bases not matched to a gene: 10. The CDR3 is made up of 15 amino acids. CDR3 coding DNA: TGTGCCAGTAGTATTAGGGGACAGGGCATAGGAACGCAGTATTTT. Encoded protein: CASSIRGQGIGTQYF.

The chain carries TRBV27 and TRBJ1-4; 10 nucleotides match TRBD1. The CDR3 extends over 17 amino acids. V trimming: 4 bases; J trimming: 4 bases; junction bases outside the gene matches: 9. In germline, CDR1 is MNHEY, CDR2 SMNVEV (reference sequence). In DNA, the CDR3 is TGTGCCAGCAGTTCACGGGACAGGGGAGGGGGTAATGAAAAACTGTTTTTT. This encodes CASSSRDRGGGNEKLFF.

The rearrangement uses TRBV5-4 and TRBJ1-2; D not resolved. V dropped 1 base and J dropped 0 bases, with 10 bases sitting between them. Germline V gene data show CDR1 as SGHNT and CDR2 as YYREEE (reference sequence). CDR3 length equals 15 residues. Written as DNA, the CDR3 is TGTGCCAGCAGCTTGTCTAGGGCCACTAACTATGGCTACACCTTC. It codes for CASSLSRATNYGYTF.

This clone has more than one count but fewer than ten. The rearrangement links TRBV7-9 to TRBJ1-1, with D perhaps TRBD1 (5 bases). The CDR3 spans 12 residues. The V and J ends lost 3 bases and 9 bases respectively, with 11 bases between them. Germline-derived CDR1 and CDR2 are SEHNR and FQNEAQ (reference sequence). CDR3 protein: CASSFSGGKAFF. The CDR3 DNA reads TGTGCCAGCAGCTTTTCGGGGGGAAAAGCTTTCTTT.

CDR3 loop: CASSSGQPGGDGYTF. CDR3 nucleotides: TGCGCCAGCAGCTCGGGACAGCCCGGAGGGGATGGCTACACCTTC. The chain has TRBV5-1 and TRBJ1-2; 7 nucleotides match TRBD1. Germline V CDR1 and CDR2: SGHRS, YFSETQ. The CDR3 contains 15 residues. After removal of 3 bases from V and 6 bases from J, the junction contained 11 bases not matched to a gene.

The chain employs TRBV5-1 and TRBJ2-7; 9 nucleotides line up with TRBD2. Germline V gene data show CDR1 as SGHRS and CDR2 as YFSETQ. Trimming removed 0 bases from V and 0 bases from J; junction bases left unmatched: 4. The CDR3 loop spans 16 amino acids. CDR3 protein: CASSLALAGRSYEQYF. The DNA of the CDR3 is TGCGCCAGCAGCTTGGCACTAGCGGGCCGCTCCTACGAGCAGTACTTC. The complete variable domain, with remaining parts taken from reference TRBV5-1 and TRBJ2-7, reads KAGVTQTPRYLIKTRGQQVTLSCSPISGHRSVSWYQQTPGQGLQFLFEYFSETQRNKGNFPGRFSGRQFSNSRSEMNVSTLELGDSALYLCASSLALAGRSYEQYFGPGTRLTVT.

This clone was recorded a few times. This sequence joins TRBV11-2 and TRBJ1-1, with D possibly being TRBD1 (5 bases). V was clipped by 7 bases and J by 0 bases, with 21 bases between them. CDR1 is SGHAT, CDR2 FQNNGV, per germline. The length of the CDR3 is 17 residues. Here the CDR3 reads CASTYLAPGRMNTEAFF. DNA for the CDR3: TGTGCCAGCACCTATTTGGCCCCGGGACGGATGAACACTGAAGCTTTCTTT.

In its sample, this clone was seen a few times. This chain connects TRBV11-2 to TRBJ2-1; 9 bases agree with TRBD2. Germline trimming cut 5 bases from V and 2 bases from J; bases unmatched to any gene: 7. The CDR3 sequence is 16 residues long. The germline CDR1 and CDR2 sequences are SGHAT and FQNNGV. The CDR3 here is CASSIGAGGTYNEQFF. CDR3 nucleotides: TGTGCCAGCAGCATAGGAGCGGGAGGCACCTACAATGAGCAGTTCTTC. Supplemented by reference TRBV11-2 and TRBJ2-1, the full variable domain reads EAGVAQSPRYKIIEKRQSVAFWCNPISGHATLYWYQQILGQGPKLLIQFQNNGVVDDSQLPKDRFSAERLKGVDSTLKIQPAKLEDSAVYLCASSIGAGGTYNEQFFGPGTRLTVL.